The 15 T cell receptor beta chains below come from one sample, sequenced in a study of human T cells and chemical hapten exposure. Time point indicated: patch test 2, 6 weeks after DPC sensitization. Treatment of the sample: therapeutic diphenylcyclopropenone sensitization with weekly scalp DPC. Each CDR3 protein gets one entry after TCRdb re-called the RACE reads with MiXCR. The sample has about 95,000 distinct CDR3 sequences, about an eighth seen once. The sequences come from whole blood, collected in connection with sensitization to the hapten diphenylcyclopropenone (DPC). The origin of the receptors is a middle-aged woman with alopecia areata. Some clones in this sample may be carry-over from other donors' samples.

This clonotype occurred a few times. The rearrangement joins TRBV6-6 to TRBJ1-6, with a possible D match to TRBD1 (5 bases). From germline, CDR1 is MNHNY and CDR2 SVGAGI (reference sequence). Trimming took off 6 bases at V and 0 bases at J, with 21 bases between the two ends. This CDR3 contains 19 residues. CDR3 DNA sequence: TGTGCCAGCAGCCACGATACCGGGACCTCGAGCTCCTATAATTCACCCCTCCACTTT. It specifies CASSHDTGTSSSYNSPLHF.

This clonotype was found many times. The rearrangement links TRBV7-2 to TRBJ2-3, with 10 bases matching TRBD2. Trimming removed 2 bases from V and 3 bases from J; junction bases left unmatched: 5. The germline V gene has CDR1 SGHTA and CDR2 FQGNSA. The CDR3 spans 16 residues. CDR3 nucleotide sequence: TGTGCCAGCAGCTTAAGGCTAGCGGGAGTTACAGATACGCAGTATTTT. Its protein product is CASSLRLAGVTDTQYF.

The rearrangement links TRBV11-2 to TRBJ1-1; D remains unclear. Germline CDR1 and CDR2: SGHAT and FQNNGV. This CDR3 comprises 13 residues. Between the trimmed V and J ends, which lost 0 bases and 6 bases, there was a span of 8 bases. The CDR3 spells CASSLESWAEAFF. The DNA for the CDR3 is TGTGCCAGCAGCTTAGAATCATGGGCTGAAGCTTTCTTT. Looking up the rest from reference TRBV11-2 and TRBJ1-1 gives the full variable domain: EAGVAQSPRYKIIEKRQSVAFWCNPISGHATLYWYQQILGQGPKLLIQFQNNGVVDDSQLPKDRFSAERLKGVDSTLKIQPAKLEDSAVYLCASSLESWAEAFFGQGTRLTVV.

This clonotype appeared many times. The gene calls are TRBV29-1 and TRBJ2-2; D not certain. The CDR3 has 10 residues. Germline lookup yields CDR1 SQVTM and CDR2 ANQGSEA. V lost 6 bases, J lost 5 bases, and 4 bases lay in between. CDR3 sequence: CSVGTGELFF. The CDR3 DNA sequence: TGCAGCGTGGGGACCGGGGAGCTGTTTTTT.

This clonotype was detected many times. This chain uses TRBV3-1 with TRBJ2-1, with D hard to call. CDR1 LGHDT and CDR2 YNNKEL come from the germline V gene (reference sequence). The CDR3 spans 13 residues. Trimming stripped 1 base from V and 7 bases from J, with 8 bases between. The CDR3 loop reads CASSQGARNEQFF. CDR3 in DNA: TGTGCCAGCAGCCAAGGGGCCAGAAATGAGCAGTTCTTC.

This clonotype was detected a few times. V gene TRBV7-9 combines with J gene TRBJ2-5; tentative D call: TRBD2 (6 bases). Trimming took off 3 bases at V and 4 bases at J, with 12 bases between the two ends. Germline-derived CDR1 and CDR2 are SEHNR and FQNEAQ (reference sequence). CDR3 length: 14 residues. The CDR3 DNA reads TGTGCCAGCAGCTTTGGTAGCGGAGGAGAGACCCAGTACTTC. Translated: CASSFGSGGETQYF.

The chain has TRBV9 and TRBJ2-5; TRBD2 agrees at 11 bases. The CDR3 extends over 14 amino acids. Germline lookup yields CDR1 SGDLS and CDR2 YYNGEE. The J segment lost 6 bases and the V segment lost 6 bases, leaving 7 bases of the junction unmatched. This CDR3 is CASNELAGEQTQYF. DNA for the CDR3: TGTGCCAGCAACGAACTAGCGGGAGAGCAGACCCAGTACTTC.

This clonotype was recorded a few times. V is TRBV28 and J is TRBJ2-5; 7 positions match TRBD2. Germline V gene data show CDR1 as MDHEN and CDR2 as SYDVKM. V lost 3 bases, J lost 2 bases, and 6 bases stayed unmatched. The CDR3 consists of 15 residues. This chain's CDR3 is CASSFRGGVQETQYF. The DNA for the CDR3 is TGTGCCAGCAGTTTTAGGGGAGGGGTGCAAGAGACCCAGTACTTC. The full variable domain, in which reference TRBV28 and TRBJ2-5 provide the parts outside the CDR3, is DVKVTQSSRYLVKRTGEKVFLECVQDMDHENMFWYRQDPGLGLRLIYFSYDVKMKEKGDIPEGYSVSREKKERFSLILESASTNQTSMYLCASSFRGGVQETQYFGPGTRLLVL.

The V call is TRBV27, the J call TRBJ1-5; possibly TRBD1 for D (6 bases). The germline V gene encodes CDR1 MNHEY and CDR2 SMNVEV (reference sequence). This CDR3 is 13 amino acids long. Trimming cost V 4 bases and J 7 bases, with 11 bases left between them. DNA for the CDR3: TGTGCCAGCAGTTCCAGGGGTGGACAGCCCCAGCATTTT. Translation: CASSSRGGQPQHF.

This clonotype was counted a few times. The rearrangement joins TRBV6-5 to TRBJ2-1; TRBD2 agrees at 16 bases. After removal of 6 bases from V and 7 bases from J, the junction contained 9 bases not matched to a gene. CDR1 is MNHEY and CDR2 is SVGAGI in the germline V gene. This CDR3 is 17 amino acids long. The CDR3 loop is CASRPGLAGGPSNEQFF. The DNA of the CDR3 is TGTGCCAGCAGGCCGGGACTAGCGGGAGGGCCTAGTAATGAGCAGTTCTTC.

This clonotype has at least ten counts. The chain carries TRBV10-3 and TRBJ1-4, with 10 bases aligning to TRBD1. Germline V gene sequence: CDR1 ENHRY, CDR2 SYGVKD. V was clipped by 6 bases and J by 7 bases; unmatched bases: 5. The CDR3 length is 14 residues. The CDR3 reads CAISRGTGVEKLFF. CDR3 bases: TGTGCCATCAGCCGCGGGACAGGGGTTGAAAAACTGTTTTTT.

This clonotype was seen more than once but under ten times. The DNA of the CDR3 is TGCGCCAGCAGCTTGGGGGACGGGAATGAAAAACTGTTTTTT. Its protein product is CASSLGDGNEKLFF. The chain employs TRBV5-1 and TRBJ1-4; a weak D match, TRBD1 (5 bases). CDR1 is SGHRS, CDR2 YFSETQ, per germline. This CDR3 contains 14 residues. The V end was cut by 0 bases, the J end by 5 bases, with 8 bases between.

In nucleotides, the CDR3 is TGTGCCAGCAGCTTAGGACTAGTCCGCCGCACAGATACGCAGTATTTT. It encodes CASSLGLVRRTDTQYF. The chain links TRBV7-2 to TRBJ2-3; possibly TRBD2 for D (6 bases). Germline CDR1 is SGHTA and CDR2 is FQGNSA. CDR3 size: 16 residues. V shed 1 base and J shed 1 base, with 12 bases lying between them.

This clonotype came up many times. The genes are TRBV12-3 or TRBV12-4 and TRBJ1-5, with D maybe TRBD1 (5 bases). The CDR3 spans 16 residues. V was pared by 4 bases and J by 1 base, with 14 bases between. The CDR3 spells CASSSPGPGSNQPQHF. The CDR3 bases are TGTGCCAGCAGTTCCCCGGGACCTGGGAGCAATCAGCCCCAGCATTTT.

The J gene is TRBJ2-1, the V gene TRBV12-3 or TRBV12-4, with 7 bases identical to TRBD2. J gave up 15 bases and V 8 bases, and 7 bases lay outside the gene matches. CDR3 length: 10 residues. The CDR3 reads CASRGGGLFF. CDR3 nucleotides: TGTGCCAGCCGGGGCGGGGGTCTGTTCTTC.